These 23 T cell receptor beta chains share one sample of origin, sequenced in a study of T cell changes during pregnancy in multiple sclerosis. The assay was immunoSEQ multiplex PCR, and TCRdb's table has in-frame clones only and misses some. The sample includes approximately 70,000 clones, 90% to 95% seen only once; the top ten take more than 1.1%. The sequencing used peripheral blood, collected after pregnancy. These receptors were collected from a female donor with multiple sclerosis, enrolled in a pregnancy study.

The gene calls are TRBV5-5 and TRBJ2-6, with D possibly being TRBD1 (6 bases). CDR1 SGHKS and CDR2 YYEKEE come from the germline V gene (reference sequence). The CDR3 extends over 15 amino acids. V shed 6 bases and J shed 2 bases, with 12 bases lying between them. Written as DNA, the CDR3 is TGTGCCAGCACCCTACAGGGCGCTGGGGCCAACGTCCTGACTTTC. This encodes CASTLQGAGANVLTF.

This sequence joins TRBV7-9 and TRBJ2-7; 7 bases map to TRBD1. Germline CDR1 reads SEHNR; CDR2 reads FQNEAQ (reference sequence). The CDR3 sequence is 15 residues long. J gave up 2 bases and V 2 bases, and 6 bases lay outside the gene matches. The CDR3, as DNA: TGTGCCAGCAGCTTAATCAGGACAGGTCCCTACGAGCAGTACTTC. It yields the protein CASSLIRTGPYEQYF.

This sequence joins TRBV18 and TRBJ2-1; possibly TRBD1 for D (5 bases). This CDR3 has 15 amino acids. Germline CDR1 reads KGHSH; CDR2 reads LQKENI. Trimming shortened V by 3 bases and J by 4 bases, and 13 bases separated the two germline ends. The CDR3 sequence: CASSPDTGMYNEQFF. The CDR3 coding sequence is TGTGCCAGCTCACCGGACACAGGAATGTACAATGAGCAGTTCTTC.

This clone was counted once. This CDR3 is CASSIDGIYGYTF. DNA of the CDR3: TGTGCCAGTAGTATTGACGGGATTTATGGCTACACCTTC. The gene calls are TRBV19 and TRBJ1-2; D is unclear. This CDR3 comprises 13 residues. Trimming pared 3 bases from V and 5 bases from J, leaving 10 bases between. From germline, CDR1 is LNHDA and CDR2 SQIVND (reference sequence).

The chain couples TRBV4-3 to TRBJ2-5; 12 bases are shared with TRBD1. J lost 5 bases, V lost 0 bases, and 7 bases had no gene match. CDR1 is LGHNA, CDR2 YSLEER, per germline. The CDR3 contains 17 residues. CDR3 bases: TGCGCCAGCAGCCAAGAAGGGGGACAGGGGGCTTACGAGACCCAGTACTTC. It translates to CASSQEGGQGAYETQYF.

For the CDR3, the DNA is TGTGCCAGCAGTAACCGCGGCCCCTACGAGCAGTACTTC. This encodes CASSNRGPYEQYF. The genes are TRBV6-5 and TRBJ2-7; D unresolved. The CDR3 covers 13 residues. Looked up from germline, CDR1 is MNHEY and CDR2 is SVGAGI. Deletions cut 5 bases from V and 2 bases from J, with 10 bases between.

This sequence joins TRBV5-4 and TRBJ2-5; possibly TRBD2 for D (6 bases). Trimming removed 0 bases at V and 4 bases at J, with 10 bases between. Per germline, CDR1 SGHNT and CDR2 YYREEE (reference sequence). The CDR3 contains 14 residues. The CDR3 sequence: CASSLATGAETQYF. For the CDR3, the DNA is TGTGCCAGCAGCTTGGCGACGGGAGCAGAGACCCAGTACTTC.

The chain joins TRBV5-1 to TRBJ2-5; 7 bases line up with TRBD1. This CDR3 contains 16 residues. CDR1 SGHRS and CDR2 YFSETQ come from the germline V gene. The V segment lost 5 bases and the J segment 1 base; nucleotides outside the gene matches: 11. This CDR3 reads CASRLMGTASQETQYF. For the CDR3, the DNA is TGCGCCAGCAGATTGATGGGGACAGCTTCCCAAGAGACCCAGTACTTC. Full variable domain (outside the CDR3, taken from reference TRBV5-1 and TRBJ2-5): KAGVTQTPRYLIKTRGQQVTLSCSPISGHRSVSWYQQTPGQGLQFLFEYFSETQRNKGNFPGRFSGRQFSNSRSEMNVSTLELGDSALYLCASRLMGTASQETQYFGPGTRLLVL.

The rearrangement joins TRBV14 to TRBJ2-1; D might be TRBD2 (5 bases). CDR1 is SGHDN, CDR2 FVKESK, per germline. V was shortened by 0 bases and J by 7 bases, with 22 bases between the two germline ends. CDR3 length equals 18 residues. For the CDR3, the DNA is TGTGCCAGCAGCCAAGACGTTGTAGAGCTTTCCGGGGTGAATGAGCAGTTCTTC. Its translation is CASSQDVVELSGVNEQFF. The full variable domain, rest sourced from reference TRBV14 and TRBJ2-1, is EAGVTQFPSHSVIEKGQTVTLRCDPISGHDNLYWYRRVMGKEIKFLLHFVKESKQDESGMPNNRFLAERTGGTYSTLKVQPAELEDSGVYFCASSQDVVELSGVNEQFFGPGTRLTVL.

The CDR3 sequence: CASSPEPSGQPQHF. CDR3 DNA sequence: TGTGCCAGCAGCCCGGAGCCCTCCGGACAGCCCCAGCATTTT. V is TRBV11-2 and J is TRBJ1-5, with no clear D. The CDR3 covers 14 residues. V was shortened by 5 bases and J by 7 bases, with 15 bases between the two germline ends. CDR1 and CDR2 from the germline V gene are SGHAT and FQNNGV.

Written as DNA, the CDR3 is TGTGCCAGCAGCCTCGGGATCCAAATCTACAATGAGCAGTTCTTC. It specifies CASSLGIQIYNEQFF. V gene TRBV5-6 combines with J gene TRBJ2-1; weak D call: TRBD2 (5 bases). V lost 4 bases and J 3 bases, leaving 14 bases between the germline ends. There are 15 residues in the CDR3. CDR1 and CDR2 (germline): SGHDT, YYEEEE.

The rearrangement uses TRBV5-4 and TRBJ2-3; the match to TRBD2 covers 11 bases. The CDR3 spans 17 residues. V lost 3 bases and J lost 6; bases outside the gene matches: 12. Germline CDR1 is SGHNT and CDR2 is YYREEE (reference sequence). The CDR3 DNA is TGTGCCAGCAGCTCACCCGGGACTAGCGGACTACAGGATACGCAGTATTTT. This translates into CASSSPGTSGLQDTQYF.

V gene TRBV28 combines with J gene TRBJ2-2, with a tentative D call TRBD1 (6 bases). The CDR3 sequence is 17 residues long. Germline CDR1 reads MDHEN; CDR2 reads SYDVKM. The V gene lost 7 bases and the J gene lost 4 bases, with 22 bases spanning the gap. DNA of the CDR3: TGTGCCAGCACTCCTCCCTCAGGGGCCCCGGGCACCGGGGAGCTGTTTTTT. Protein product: CASTPPSGAPGTGELFF.

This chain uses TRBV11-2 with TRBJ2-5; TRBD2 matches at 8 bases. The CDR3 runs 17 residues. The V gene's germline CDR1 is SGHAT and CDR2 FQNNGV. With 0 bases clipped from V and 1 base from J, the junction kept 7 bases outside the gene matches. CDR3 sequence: CASSLDMAGGPQETQYF. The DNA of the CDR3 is TGTGCCAGCAGCTTAGATATGGCGGGAGGCCCCCAAGAGACCCAGTACTTC.

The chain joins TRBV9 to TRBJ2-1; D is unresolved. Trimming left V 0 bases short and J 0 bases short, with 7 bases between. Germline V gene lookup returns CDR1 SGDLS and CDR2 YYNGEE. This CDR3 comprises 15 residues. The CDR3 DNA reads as TGTGCCAGCAGCGTAGATACTTACTCCTACAATGAGCAGTTCTTC. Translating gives CASSVDTYSYNEQFF.

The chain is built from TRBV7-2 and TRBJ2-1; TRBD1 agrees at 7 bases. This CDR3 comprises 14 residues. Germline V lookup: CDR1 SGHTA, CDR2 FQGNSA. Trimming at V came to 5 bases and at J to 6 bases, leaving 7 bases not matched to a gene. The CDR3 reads CASSPRGQRNEQFF. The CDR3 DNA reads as TGTGCCAGCAGCCCCCGGGGACAGCGCAATGAGCAGTTCTTC.

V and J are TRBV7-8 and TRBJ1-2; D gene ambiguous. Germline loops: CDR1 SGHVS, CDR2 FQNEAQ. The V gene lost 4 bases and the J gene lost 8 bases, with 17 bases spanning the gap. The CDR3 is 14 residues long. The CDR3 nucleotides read TGTGCCAGCAGCTGGAGGGATTGGGGAGGAGGCTACACCTTC. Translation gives CASSWRDWGGGYTF.

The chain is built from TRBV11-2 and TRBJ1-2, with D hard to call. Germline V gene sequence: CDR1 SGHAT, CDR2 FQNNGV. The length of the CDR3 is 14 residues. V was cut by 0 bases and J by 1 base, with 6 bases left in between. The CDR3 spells CASSLDYSNYGYTF. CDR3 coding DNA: TGTGCCAGCAGCTTAGATTACAGTAACTATGGCTACACCTTC.

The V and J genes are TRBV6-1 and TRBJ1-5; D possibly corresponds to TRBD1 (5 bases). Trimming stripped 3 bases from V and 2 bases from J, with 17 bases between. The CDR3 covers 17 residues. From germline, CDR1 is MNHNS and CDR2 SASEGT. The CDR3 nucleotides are TGTGCCAGCAGTGATAGAGTTAGGGGAACGGGCAATCAGCCCCAGCATTTT. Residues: CASSDRVRGTGNQPQHF.

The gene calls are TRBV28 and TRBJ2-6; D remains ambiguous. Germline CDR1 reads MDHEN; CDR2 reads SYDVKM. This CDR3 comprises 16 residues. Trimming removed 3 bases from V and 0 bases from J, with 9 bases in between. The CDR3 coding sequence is TGTGCCAGCAGTTTTTGGAGAGACTCTGGGGCCAACGTCCTGACTTTC. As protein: CASSFWRDSGANVLTF.

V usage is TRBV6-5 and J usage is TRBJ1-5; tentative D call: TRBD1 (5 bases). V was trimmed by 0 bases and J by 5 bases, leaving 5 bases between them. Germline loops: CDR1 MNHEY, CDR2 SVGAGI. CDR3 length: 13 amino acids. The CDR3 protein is CASSYSGHQPQHF. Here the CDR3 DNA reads TGTGCCAGCAGTTACTCGGGGCATCAGCCCCAGCATTTT.

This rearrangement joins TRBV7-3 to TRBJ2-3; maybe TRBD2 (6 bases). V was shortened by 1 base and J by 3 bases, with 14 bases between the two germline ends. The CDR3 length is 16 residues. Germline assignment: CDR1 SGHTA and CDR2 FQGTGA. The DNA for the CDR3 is TGTGCCAGCAGCTTAATCGGGAGTTTTGGAACAGATACGCAGTATTTT. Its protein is CASSLIGSFGTDTQYF.

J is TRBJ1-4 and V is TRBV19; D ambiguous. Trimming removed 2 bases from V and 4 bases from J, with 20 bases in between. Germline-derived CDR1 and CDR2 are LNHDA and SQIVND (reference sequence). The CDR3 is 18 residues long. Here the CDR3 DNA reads TGTGCCAGTAGTATACTGCGGCAGAACCCGCTCGGTAATGAAAAACTGTTTTTT. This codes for CASSILRQNPLGNEKLFF. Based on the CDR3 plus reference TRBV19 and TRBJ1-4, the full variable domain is DGGITQSPKYLFRKEGQNVTLSCEQNLNHDAMYWYRQDPGQGLRLIYYSQIVNDFQKGDIAEGYSVSREKKESFPLTVTSAQKNPTAFYLCASSILRQNPLGNEKLFFGSGTQLSVL.